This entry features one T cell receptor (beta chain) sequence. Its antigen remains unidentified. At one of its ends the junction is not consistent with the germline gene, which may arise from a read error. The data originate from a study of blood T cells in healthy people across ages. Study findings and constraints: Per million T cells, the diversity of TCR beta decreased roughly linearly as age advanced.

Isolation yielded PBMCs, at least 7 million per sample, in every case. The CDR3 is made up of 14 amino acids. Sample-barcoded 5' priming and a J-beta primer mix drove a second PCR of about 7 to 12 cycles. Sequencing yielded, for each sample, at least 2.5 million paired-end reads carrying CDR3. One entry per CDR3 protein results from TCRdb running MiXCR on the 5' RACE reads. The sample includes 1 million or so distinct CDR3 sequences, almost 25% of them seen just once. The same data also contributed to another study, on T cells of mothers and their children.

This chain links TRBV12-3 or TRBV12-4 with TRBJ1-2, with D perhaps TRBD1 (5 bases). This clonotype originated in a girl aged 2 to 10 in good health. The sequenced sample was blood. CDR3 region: CTSSFGTERTGYTF. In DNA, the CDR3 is TGTACCAGCAGTTTTGGGACCGAAAGAACCGGCTACACCTTC.